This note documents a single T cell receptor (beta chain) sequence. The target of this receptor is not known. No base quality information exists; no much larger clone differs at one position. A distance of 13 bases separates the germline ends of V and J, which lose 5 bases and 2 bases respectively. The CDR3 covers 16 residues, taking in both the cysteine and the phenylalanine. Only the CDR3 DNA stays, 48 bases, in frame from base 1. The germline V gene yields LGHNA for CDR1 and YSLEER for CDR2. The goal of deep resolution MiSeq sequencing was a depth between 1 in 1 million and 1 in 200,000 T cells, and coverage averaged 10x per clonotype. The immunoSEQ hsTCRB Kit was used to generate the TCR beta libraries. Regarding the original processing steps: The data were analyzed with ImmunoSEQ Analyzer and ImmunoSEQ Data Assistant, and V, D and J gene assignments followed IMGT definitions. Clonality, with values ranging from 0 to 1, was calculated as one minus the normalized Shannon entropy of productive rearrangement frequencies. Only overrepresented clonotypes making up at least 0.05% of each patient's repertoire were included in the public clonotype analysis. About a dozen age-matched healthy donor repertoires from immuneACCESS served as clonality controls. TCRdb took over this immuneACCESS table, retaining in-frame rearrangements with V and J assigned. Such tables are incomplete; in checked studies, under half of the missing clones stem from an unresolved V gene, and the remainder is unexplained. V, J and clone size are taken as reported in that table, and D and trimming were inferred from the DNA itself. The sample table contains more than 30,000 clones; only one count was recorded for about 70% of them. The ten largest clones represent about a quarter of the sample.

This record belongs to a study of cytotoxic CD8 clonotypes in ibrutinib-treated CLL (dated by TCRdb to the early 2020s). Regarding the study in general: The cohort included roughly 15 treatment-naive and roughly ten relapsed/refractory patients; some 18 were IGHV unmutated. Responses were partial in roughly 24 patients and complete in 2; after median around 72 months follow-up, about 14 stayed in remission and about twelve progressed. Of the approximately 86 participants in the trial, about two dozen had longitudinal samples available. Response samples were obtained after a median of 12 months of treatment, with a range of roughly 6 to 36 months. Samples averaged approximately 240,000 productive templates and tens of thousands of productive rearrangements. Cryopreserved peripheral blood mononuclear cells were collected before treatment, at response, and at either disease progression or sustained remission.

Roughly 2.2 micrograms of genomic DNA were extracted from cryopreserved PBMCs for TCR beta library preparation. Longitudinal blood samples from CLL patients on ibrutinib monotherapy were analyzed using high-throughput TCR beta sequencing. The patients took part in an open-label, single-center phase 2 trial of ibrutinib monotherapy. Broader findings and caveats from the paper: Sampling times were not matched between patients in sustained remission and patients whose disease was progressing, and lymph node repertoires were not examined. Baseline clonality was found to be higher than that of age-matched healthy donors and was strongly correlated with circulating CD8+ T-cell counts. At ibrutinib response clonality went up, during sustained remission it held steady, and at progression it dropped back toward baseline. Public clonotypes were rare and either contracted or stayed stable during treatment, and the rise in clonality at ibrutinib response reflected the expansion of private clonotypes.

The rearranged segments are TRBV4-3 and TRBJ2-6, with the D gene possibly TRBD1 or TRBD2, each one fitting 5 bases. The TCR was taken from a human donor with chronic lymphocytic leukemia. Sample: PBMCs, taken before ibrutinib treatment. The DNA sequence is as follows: TGCGCCAGCAGCATTCGACTGGGGGCTGGGGCCAACGTCCTGACTTTC. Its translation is CASSIRLGAGANVLTF.